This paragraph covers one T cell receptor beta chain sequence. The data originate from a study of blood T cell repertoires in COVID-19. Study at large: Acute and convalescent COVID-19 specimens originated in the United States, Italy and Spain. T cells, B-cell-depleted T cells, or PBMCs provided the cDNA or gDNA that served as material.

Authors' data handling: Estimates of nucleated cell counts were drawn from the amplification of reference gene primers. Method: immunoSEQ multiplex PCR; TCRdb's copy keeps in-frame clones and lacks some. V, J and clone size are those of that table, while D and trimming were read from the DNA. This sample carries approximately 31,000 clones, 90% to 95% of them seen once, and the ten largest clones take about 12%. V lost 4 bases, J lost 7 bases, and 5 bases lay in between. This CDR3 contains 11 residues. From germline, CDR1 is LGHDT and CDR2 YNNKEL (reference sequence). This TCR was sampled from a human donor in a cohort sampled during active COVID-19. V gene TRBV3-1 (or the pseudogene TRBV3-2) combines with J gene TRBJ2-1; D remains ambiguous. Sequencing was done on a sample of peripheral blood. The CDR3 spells CASSPPNEQFF. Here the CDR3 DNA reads TGTGCCAGCAGCCCTCCGAATGAGCAGTTCTTC.